Listed below are T cell receptor beta chains from one sample, sequenced in a study of control samples from healthy donors and cancer patients. Some clones are missing from TCRdb's copy, which holds only in-frame ones; the method was immunoSEQ multiplex PCR. This sample has about 110,000 clones, with approximately 84% found just once. The sample consisted of blood. The origin of the receptors is a man younger than 30 in good health. CDR3s include the opening cysteine and the closing phenylalanine or tryptophan. D genes are given only for firm matches. The size field is filled for only some rows; it gives once, few, many or a size class.

v_call	d_call	clone_size	j_call	cdr3_aa	cdr3_nt
TRBV7-9	TRBD1	NA	TRBJ1-3	CASSFTGEGGNTIYF	TGTGCCAGCAGCTTTACAGGGGAAGGTGGAAACACCATATATTTT
TRBV9	NA	NA	TRBJ1-1	CASSVDPGGVNTEAFF	TGTGCCAGCAGCGTAGATCCGGGAGGGGTGAACACTGAAGCTTTCTTT
TRBV2	NA	NA	TRBJ1-1	CASRERQINTEAFF	TGTGCCAGCAGGGAAAGACAGATTAACACTGAAGCTTTCTTT
TRBV5-4	NA	NA	TRBJ2-1	CASSPGGGRPNEQFF	TGTGCCAGCAGCCCCGGAGGGGGACGTCCCAATGAGCAGTTCTTC
TRBV7-7	TRBD2	few	TRBJ2-1	CASSLGLAGGKDEQFF	TGTGCCAGCAGCTTAGGTCTAGCGGGGGGGAAGGATGAGCAGTTCTTC
TRBV5-4	NA	many	TRBJ1-1	CASSSGLKNTEAFF	TGTGCCAGCAGCTCGGGACTAAAGAACACTGAAGCTTTCTTT
TRBV9	NA	NA	TRBJ1-2	CASTRQGGYTF	TGTGCCAGCACTAGACAAGGCGGCTACACCTTC
TRBV29-1	NA	once	TRBJ2-2	CSARVSENTGELFF	TGCAGCGCCAGGGTCAGCGAGAACACCGGGGAGCTGTTTTTT
TRBV6-5	NA	NA	TRBJ1-2	CASSRTGQFGDGYTF	TGTGCCAGCAGCCGCACTGGACAGTTCGGGGATGGCTACACCTTC
TRBV29-1	TRBD1	once	TRBJ1-3	CSVELTGVSWGNTIYF	TGCAGCGTGGAGCTTACAGGGGTATCGTGGGGAAACACCATATATTTT
TRBV6-5	NA	NA	TRBJ1-1	CASRYRVETEAFF	TGTGCCAGCAGATACAGGGTAGAGACTGAAGCTTTCTTT
TRBV29-1	TRBD1	NA	TRBJ1-1	CSVKRVQGDTEAFF	TGCAGCGTTAAAAGGGTACAGGGGGACACTGAAGCTTTCTTT
TRBV5-1	NA	few	TRBJ2-5	CASSLLTGGQETQYF	TGCGCCAGCAGCTTGTTAACCGGGGGTCAAGAGACCCAGTACTTC
TRBV4-2	TRBD1	NA	TRBJ2-2	CASSRHATGGANTGELFF	TGTGCCAGCAGCCGGCATGCGACAGGGGGAGCGAACACCGGGGAGCTGTTTTTT
TRBV18	TRBD1	NA	TRBJ2-2	CASSPGQGTGELFF	TGTGCCAGCTCTCCGGGACAGGGGACCGGGGAGCTGTTTTTT
TRBV7-9	NA	NA	TRBJ2-5	CASSLISEAEEAQYF	TGTGCCAGCAGCTTAATTTCGGAGGCGGAAGAGGCCCAGTACTTC
TRBV19	TRBD2	NA	TRBJ2-5	CASSIVGAGFETQYF	TGTGCCAGTAGTATAGTTGGAGCGGGGTTTGAGACCCAGTACTTC
TRBV4-3	NA	NA	TRBJ2-2	CASSQDRAGARAGELFF	TGCGCCAGCAGCCAAGATAGGGCGGGGGCCCGGGCCGGGGAGCTGTTTTTT
TRBV11-2	NA	NA	TRBJ2-7	CASSLMTGVSYEQYF	TGTGCCAGCAGCTTAATGACAGGTGTATCCTACGAGCAGTACTTC
TRBV6-5	NA	NA	TRBJ1-4	CASSPVATNEKLFF	TGTGCCAGCAGCCCCGTAGCAACTAATGAAAAACTGTTTTTT
TRBV28	NA	NA	TRBJ1-2	CASNPTGYGYTF	TGTGCCAGCAACCCGACAGGATATGGCTACACCTTC
TRBV6-6	NA	NA	TRBJ1-1	CASSDPSGTEAFF	TGTGCCAGCAGTGATCCATCGGGGACTGAAGCTTTCTTT
TRBV28	TRBD2	NA	TRBJ2-7	CASSLGKRGRSYEQYF	TGTGCCAGCAGTTTGGGTAAGCGGGGCCGTTCCTACGAGCAGTACTTC
TRBV19	NA	NA	TRBJ2-7	CASSIAGGTSSYEQYF	TGTGCCAGTAGTATAGCGGGGGGCACGAGCTCCTACGAGCAGTACTTC
TRBV5-5	NA	few	TRBJ1-5	CASSLEGPRGNQPQHF	TGTGCCAGCAGCTTGGAAGGACCGAGGGGCAATCAGCCCCAGCATTTT
TRBV9	NA	NA	TRBJ1-2	CASSGRRSGYTF	TGTGCCAGCAGCGGACGTCGGTCAGGCTACACCTTC
TRBV7-9	TRBD1	NA	TRBJ2-5	CASSPEGQQQETQYF	TGTGCCAGCAGCCCTGAGGGACAGCAACAAGAGACCCAGTACTTC
TRBV9	TRBD1	NA	TRBJ1-3	CASSVGQGLAGNTIYF	TGTGCCAGCAGCGTAGGACAGGGATTAGCTGGAAACACCATATATTTT
TRBV12-3/TRBV12-4	TRBD1	NA	TRBJ2-7	CASNPGQGYEQYF	TGTGCCAGCAATCCGGGACAGGGATACGAGCAGTACTTC